Reported below is one T cell receptor beta chain. Its antigen is not identified. Deletions cut 4 bases from V and 7 bases from J, with 10 bases between. The CDR3 contains 12 residues. Germline CDR1 PRHDT, CDR2 FYEKMQ (reference sequence). No infections or other immune events were documented during collection. Profiled with immunoSEQ multiplex PCR; TCRdb holds only in-frame clones, not every one. The sample comprises about 100,000 clones, approximately 88% of which are singletons, and 5.5% rests with the top ten. The data were taken from a study of identifying expanded T cells in peripheral blood. Study findings and constraints: Clone count variance between approximately two-week samples rose with total template count. About 1.3 clones differed between technical replicates, versus approximately 17 and 20 over time.

Specimen: blood. The clonotype was recovered from a person aged 18 to 69 in good health. The V gene is TRBV13, the J gene TRBJ1-2; D might be TRBD1 (6 bases). The CDR3 DNA reads TGTGCCAGCAGCTCGACAGGTGGTGGCTACACCTTC. Translating it yields CASSSTGGGYTF.